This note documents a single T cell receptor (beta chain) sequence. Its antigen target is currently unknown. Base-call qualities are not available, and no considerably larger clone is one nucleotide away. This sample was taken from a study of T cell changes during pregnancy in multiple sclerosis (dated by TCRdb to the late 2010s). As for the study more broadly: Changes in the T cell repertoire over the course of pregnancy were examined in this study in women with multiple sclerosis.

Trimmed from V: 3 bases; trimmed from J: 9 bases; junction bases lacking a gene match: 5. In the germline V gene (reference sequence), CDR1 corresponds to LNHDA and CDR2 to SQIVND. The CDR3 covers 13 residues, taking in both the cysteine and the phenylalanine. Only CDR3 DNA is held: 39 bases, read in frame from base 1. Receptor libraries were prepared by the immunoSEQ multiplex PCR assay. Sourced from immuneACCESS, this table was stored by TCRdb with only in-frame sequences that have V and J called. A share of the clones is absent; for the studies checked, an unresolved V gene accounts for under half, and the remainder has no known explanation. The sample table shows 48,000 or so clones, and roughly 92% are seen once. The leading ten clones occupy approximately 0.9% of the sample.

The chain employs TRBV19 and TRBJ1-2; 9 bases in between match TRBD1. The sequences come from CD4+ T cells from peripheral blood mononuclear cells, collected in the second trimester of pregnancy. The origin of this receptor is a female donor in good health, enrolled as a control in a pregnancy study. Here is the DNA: TGTGCCAGTAGTATGGGGACAGGGCCTCGCTACACCTTC. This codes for CASSMGTGPRYTF.